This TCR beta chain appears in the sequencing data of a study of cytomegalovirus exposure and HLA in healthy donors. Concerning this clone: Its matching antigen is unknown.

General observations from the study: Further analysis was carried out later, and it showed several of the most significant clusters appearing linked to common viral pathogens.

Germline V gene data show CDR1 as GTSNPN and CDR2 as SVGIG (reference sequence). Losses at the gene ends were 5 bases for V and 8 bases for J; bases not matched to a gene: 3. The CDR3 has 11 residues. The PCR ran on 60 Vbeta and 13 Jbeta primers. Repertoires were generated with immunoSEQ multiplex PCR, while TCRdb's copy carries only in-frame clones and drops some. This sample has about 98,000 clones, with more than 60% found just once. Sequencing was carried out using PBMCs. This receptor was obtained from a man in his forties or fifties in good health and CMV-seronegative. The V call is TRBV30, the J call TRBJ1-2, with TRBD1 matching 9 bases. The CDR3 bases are TGTGCCTGGGGACAGGGGAGGGGCTACACCTTC. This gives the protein CAWGQGRGYTF.